This T cell receptor beta chain was recovered during a study of neurological immune-mediated disorders. Regarding the study as a whole: HTLV-1-associated myelopathy had the most TCR clonal expansion, while multiple sclerosis had the least, a level that fell below healthy controls.

Via MiXCR, TCRdb re-called the 5' RACE reads, giving one row per CDR3 protein. The data show about 29,000 distinct CDR3 sequences, roughly 12% seen once. PBMCs stored at -80 C, 2 million in total, were the source of the unsorted libraries. The CDR3 runs 12 residues. Trimming removed 6 bases from V and 8 bases from J, with 10 bases in between. This clonotype was detected many times. Its target is not known. The origin of this receptor is a woman aged 60-75 years in good health. Sequenced input: PBMCs. This chain joins TRBV12-3 or TRBV12-4 and TRBJ2-2; the D is unclear. The chain's CDR3 is CASSQEVGELFF. DNA for the CDR3: TGTGCCAGCAGCCAGGAAGTGGGGGAGCTGTTTTTT.